This TCR beta chain stems from a study of T-cell memory formation after mild COVID-19. Study results and caveats: Detection of some responders pre-infection suggested pre-existing cross-reactive memory T cells participated.

TCRdb called the 5' RACE reads again in MiXCR, with one record for every CDR3 protein. This table holds about 180,000 distinct CDR3 sequences, about 18% found once. Germline CDR1 is ENHRY and CDR2 is SYGVKD. With 10 bases clipped from V and 5 bases from J, the junction kept 13 bases outside the gene matches. The length of the CDR3 is 15 residues. This clonotype was observed a few times. What it binds is unknown. V usage is TRBV10-3 and J usage is TRBJ2-3, with 9 bases matching TRBD2. This TCR derives from a man aged 18 to 29 who had mild COVID-19 (a few samples of this study predate the infection). Cell type and time point are not known. Sequencing used PBMCs or a T cell subset sorted from them (not recorded which). The CDR3, as DNA: TGTGCCACTCGAGCCGCTAGCGGGGCTGGAGATACGCAGTATTTT. This codes for CATRAASGAGDTQYF.